This T cell receptor (beta chain) was obtained from a study of T cells after yellow fever vaccination (dated by TCRdb to the late 2010s). Study-level background: The SMART-Seq v4 Ultra Low Input RNA kit was used to prepare libraries from fractions with low cell numbers. To follow T-cell clones before and after primary and booster YFV17D yellow fever vaccination, bulk TCR alpha and beta repertoires were sequenced over time. The cohort comprised two healthy male donors, one aged 18 to 30 and one aged 30 to 40 years. Blood samples were taken at several timepoints before and after primary and secondary immunization, and bulk PBMC replicates and cell subsets were isolated. What the study reported, not specific to this receptor: A small fraction of clonotypes showed up in both the CD4 and CD8 compartments, probably as a result of convergent recombination. The secondary T-cell response was found to be weaker but faster than the primary response, with a peak reached on day 5 rather than on day 15. Because abundant contaminating clonotypes from the bulk population could be contained in FACS-sorted repertoires, computational filtering was required. After the booster, most clones that had expanded after primary vaccination were detected again (around 95% of CD4 and around nine tenths of CD8), suggesting broad maintenance of memory. The study included only a couple of donors, which limits how far the findings can be generalized.

Synthesis of TCR cDNA relied on 5'RACE template switching, a step that introduced a universal primer site along with unique molecular identifiers. Priming for cDNA synthesis came from both the TCR alpha and TCR beta constant segments. Library amplification used two PCR steps, and the second PCR step added sample barcodes and sequencing adapters. Sequencing of the libraries was done on either Illumina HiSeq 2500 (2x100 bp) or NovaSeq (2x150 bp). The authors' analysis ran thus. MIGEC was used to demultiplex reads and collapse the reads into UMI consensus sequences, and MiXCR was used for V(D)J alignment. Vaccine-responding clonotypes were identified with edgeR using replicate PBMC samples, with FDR below 0.01 and a log2 fold change above 5 up to day 15 being required. CD4 or CD8 identity was assigned to each bulk clonotype according to whether the clonotype was present at higher abundance in the sequenced CD4 repertoire or the sequenced CD8 repertoire. Using fastp at Q25 and MiXCR, TCRdb reprocessed the public reads and kept productive beta chains. Rows are combined by CDR3 protein, so each entry shows the most common genes and DNA. TCRdb's processing, not the authors', yielded these V and J calls. The sample table records 450,000 to 550,000 distinct CDR3 sequences; about 19% of these occur just once. Roughly an eighth of the sample goes to the ten largest clones.

Reading the label with the study, this specimen's treatment or condition is: live attenuated yellow fever vaccine strain. At each blood-draw timepoint, two biological replicates of bulk PBMCs were obtained. PBMCs were isolated from peripheral blood using a standard Ficoll-Paque protocol. TriZol was used to extract RNA from bulk PBMCs, CD4 and CD8 fractions, and dextramer-positive and dextramer-negative fractions. This clonotype was seen a few times. Its antigen has not been determined. No quality values exist for individual bases; no much larger clone is one base distant. The junction shows trimming of 4 bases on V and 7 bases on J, and the gene matches do not reach 21 bases of it. From its cysteine to its phenylalanine, the CDR3 spans 18 amino acids. Of all the DNA, just the CDR3 is kept, 54 bases in frame from base 1. Per the germline V gene, MNHEY is the CDR1 and SVGAGI is the CDR2.

This TCR was recovered from a man under 40 who received the YFV17D yellow fever vaccine. The sample here was PBMCs, taken 15 days after the yellow fever booster vaccination. The chain was built from TRBV6-5 and TRBJ2-7; TRBD2 aligns with 8 central bases. The DNA is TGTGCCAGCAGTTCCCCGGGGACCAGCGGGAGCTTTGTTAATGAGCAGTACTTC. Translated, it gives CASSSPGTSGSFVNEQYF.